These 30 T cell receptor beta chains originate from one sample sequenced in a study of T cell responses to AZD1222 COVID-19 vaccine. The assay was immunoSEQ multiplex PCR, and TCRdb's table has in-frame clones only and misses some. The profile shows 120,000 or so clones, 91% of them singletons. The specimen was peripheral blood, collected on day 0 of AZD1222 vaccination. The receptors were gathered from an adult in good health.

The rearrangement joins TRBV4-1 to TRBJ1-1; the D gene is possibly TRBD1 (6 bases). The germline CDR1 and CDR2 sequences are MGHRA and YSYEKL. Trimming removed 5 bases at V and 0 bases at J, with 7 bases between. The CDR3 consists of 13 residues. CDR3 region: CASSYRVNTEAFF. The CDR3 DNA sequence: TGCGCCAGCAGCTACAGGGTGAACACTGAAGCTTTCTTT.

The rearrangement uses TRBV27 and TRBJ1-1, with 7 bases lining up with TRBD1. Germline V gene lookup returns CDR1 MNHEY and CDR2 SMNVEV (reference sequence). This CDR3 contains 15 residues. With 6 bases clipped from V and 4 bases from J, the junction kept 11 bases outside the gene matches. The CDR3 DNA reads as TGTGCCAGCAGCCCCCGGACGAGGGACAGCACTGAAGCTTTCTTT. Protein: CASSPRTRDSTEAFF.

V usage is TRBV20-1 and J usage is TRBJ1-2; D not resolved. Germline V gene sequence: CDR1 DFQATT, CDR2 SNEGSKA (reference sequence). V was clipped by 5 bases and J by 8 bases, with 12 bases between them. The CDR3 extends over 11 amino acids. The CDR3 loop is CSAPEPGGYTF. CDR3 DNA sequence: TGCAGTGCTCCAGAGCCCGGGGGCTACACCTTC.

This chain links TRBV20-1 with TRBJ1-5; no clear D. In germline, CDR1 is DFQATT, CDR2 SNEGSKA (reference sequence). Deletions cut 3 bases from V and 0 bases from J, with 9 bases between. The CDR3 contains 14 residues. The CDR3 DNA is TGCAGTGCTAGTCTCAGCTATAGCAATCAGCCCCAGCATTTT. Residues: CSASLSYSNQPQHF.

The V gene is TRBV27, the J gene TRBJ2-5; the match to TRBD2 covers 10 bases. Germline V gene sequence: CDR1 MNHEY, CDR2 SMNVEV (reference sequence). CDR3 length: 14 amino acids. The V and J ends lost 5 bases and 1 base, in that order; junction bases with no gene match: 1. CDR3: CASSKREGQETQYF. CDR3 bases: TGTGCCAGCAGTAAGCGGGAGGGCCAAGAGACCCAGTACTTC.

The gene calls are TRBV6-5 and TRBJ2-7; D may be TRBD1 (5 bases). Trimming took off 7 bases at V and 3 bases at J, with 10 bases between the two ends. Per the germline V gene, CDR1 is MNHEY and CDR2 is SVGAGI. The length of the CDR3 is 12 residues. The chain's CDR3 is CASTADSYEQYF. Here the CDR3 DNA reads TGTGCCAGCACCGCCGACAGCTACGAGCAGTACTTC.

The chain has TRBV6-5 and TRBJ2-2; maybe TRBD1 (5 bases). The ends were cut back, 5 bases at V and 5 bases at J, with 6 bases in the middle. This CDR3 comprises 12 residues. Germline loops: CDR1 MNHEY, CDR2 SVGAGI. CDR3 DNA sequence: TGTGCCAGCAGTCGACAGACCGGGGAGCTGTTTTTT. It codes for CASSRQTGELFF.

The rearrangement uses TRBV6-5 and TRBJ1-1; 7 positions match TRBD1. Per the germline V gene, CDR1 is MNHEY and CDR2 is SVGAGI. After removal of 0 bases from V and 5 bases from J, the junction contained 9 bases not matched to a gene. The CDR3 spans 16 residues. CDR3 residues: CASSYSKPDRATEAFF. The CDR3 DNA follows: TGTGCCAGCAGTTACTCAAAGCCCGACAGGGCTACTGAAGCTTTCTTT.

The J gene is TRBJ1-4, the V gene TRBV4-1; 7 positions match TRBD1. V dropped 2 bases and J dropped 2; count of bases not matched to a gene: 8. Germline V lookup: CDR1 MGHRA, CDR2 YSYEKL. CDR3 size: 17 residues. The CDR3 DNA follows: TGCGCCAGCAGCCAAAGACAGGGAATCAGCACTAATGAAAAACTGTTTTTT. It translates to CASSQRQGISTNEKLFF.

J is TRBJ2-1 and V is TRBV7-9, with D hard to call. The ends were cut back, 2 bases at V and 5 bases at J, with 4 bases in the middle. The CDR3 loop spans 12 amino acids. Germline V gene data show CDR1 as SEHNR and CDR2 as FQNEAQ (reference sequence). CDR3 amino acids: CASSLSHNEQFF. The CDR3 region has the DNA TGTGCCAGCAGCTTAAGTCACAATGAGCAGTTCTTC.

The chain carries TRBV6-2 or TRBV6-3 and TRBJ1-5; weak D call: TRBD1 (6 bases). The CDR3 sequence is 15 residues long. V dropped 5 bases and J dropped 8 bases, with 19 bases sitting between them. Germline V gives CDR1 MNHEY, CDR2 SVGEGT. CDR3 coding DNA: TGTGCCAGCAGTCATGGCCTCGGGACAATCAAGCCCCAGCATTTT. Translating gives CASSHGLGTIKPQHF.

The gene calls are TRBV9 and TRBJ1-1, with a tentative D call TRBD1 (5 bases). Germline assignment: CDR1 SGDLS and CDR2 YYNGEE. V gave up 0 bases and J gave up 11 bases, with 17 bases separating them. There are 14 residues in the CDR3. The CDR3 spells CASSVDGGGKAAFF. The CDR3 region has the DNA TGTGCCAGCAGCGTAGACGGTGGGGGTAAGGCGGCTTTCTTT.

The chain is built from TRBV5-4 and TRBJ1-1, with D hard to call. Germline CDR1 reads SGHNT; CDR2 reads YYREEE (reference sequence). The CDR3 runs to 12 residues. Trimming removed 1 base from V and 3 bases from J, with 4 bases in between. CDR3 bases: TGTGCCAGCAGCTTGAAGGACACTGAAGCTTTCTTT. Protein sequence: CASSLKDTEAFF. Full variable domain (missing parts from reference TRBV5-4 and TRBJ1-1): ETGVTQSPTHLIKTRGQQVTLRCSSQSGHNTVSWYQQALGQGPQFIFQYYREEENGRGNFPPRFSGLQFPNYSSELNVNALELDDSALYLCASSLKDTEAFFGQGTRLTVV.

The V call is TRBV29-1, the J call TRBJ2-7; no firm D call. The CDR3 runs 13 residues. Germline V gene data show CDR1 as SQVTM and CDR2 as ANQGSEA. V dropped 6 bases and J dropped 2 bases, with 14 bases sitting between them. Written as DNA, the CDR3 is TGCAGCGTCCTCCAGCGCCTTACCTACGAGCAGTACTTC. Residues: CSVLQRLTYEQYF.

V is TRBV5-1 and J is TRBJ1-3, with 11 bases lining up with TRBD1. The CDR3 length is 16 residues. Germline lookup yields CDR1 SGHRS and CDR2 YFSETQ. The J segment lost 3 bases and the V segment lost 0 bases, leaving 2 bases of the junction unmatched. In DNA form, the CDR3 reads TGCGCCAGCAGCTTGGGGACAGGGGGCTTTGGAAACACCATATATTTT. It yields the protein CASSLGTGGFGNTIYF.

The chain is built from TRBV3-1 (or the pseudogene TRBV3-2) and TRBJ1-1; D gene ambiguous. Trimming left V 4 bases short and J 1 base short, with 7 bases between. Germline CDR1 and CDR2: LGHDT and YNNKEL (reference sequence). The CDR3 covers 13 residues. Here the CDR3 DNA reads TGTGCCAGCAGCCCATCTCAGAACACTGAAGCTTTCTTT. It translates to CASSPSQNTEAFF.

The V gene is TRBV29-1, the J gene TRBJ2-3, with 11 positions matching TRBD1. This CDR3 is built from 13 residues. V was clipped by 4 bases and J by 7 bases; unmatched bases: 4. CDR1 SQVTM and CDR2 ANQGSEA come from the germline V gene. CDR3 amino acids: CSVVEDRGHTQYF. CDR3 DNA sequence: TGCAGCGTTGTAGAGGACAGGGGGCATACGCAGTATTTT.

This chain uses TRBV10-3 with TRBJ2-7, with 8 bases lining up with TRBD1. This CDR3 comprises 13 residues. V was clipped by 9 bases and J by 4 bases; unmatched bases: 8. CDR1 is ENHRY, CDR2 SYGVKD, per germline. Here the CDR3 DNA reads TGTGCCATAGCTGGACGACAGGGGTACGAGCAGTACTTC. This codes for CAIAGRQGYEQYF.

The chain joins TRBV9 to TRBJ2-3; D possibly corresponds to TRBD2 (6 bases). Germline V gives CDR1 SGDLS, CDR2 YYNGEE. The CDR3 covers 16 residues. Trimming shortened V by 0 bases and J by 2 bases, and 13 bases separated the two germline ends. CDR3 in amino acids: CASSVGSGHSTDTQYF. CDR3 bases: TGTGCCAGCAGCGTAGGGAGCGGGCACTCCACAGATACGCAGTATTTT.

The chain employs TRBV5-4 and TRBJ2-5; tentatively, D is TRBD1 (5 bases). Germline CDR1 is SGHNT and CDR2 is YYREEE (reference sequence). V gave up 0 bases and J gave up 1 base, with 10 bases separating them. The CDR3 extends over 15 amino acids. The CDR3 coding sequence is TGTGCCAGCAGCTTGGGGGCAGGGCTCCAAGAGACCCAGTACTTC. It codes for CASSLGAGLQETQYF.

This clone came up once. The chain links TRBV7-8 to TRBJ1-6, with TRBD1 matching over 7 bases. V was clipped by 0 bases and J by 7 bases; unmatched bases: 6. Germline CDR1 is SGHVS and CDR2 is FQNEAQ. This CDR3 comprises 16 residues. The CDR3 nucleotides are TGTGCCAGCAGCTTAGCGATAGGGGGCGGGAATTCACCCCTCCACTTT. Translating it yields CASSLAIGGGNSPLHF. The full variable domain, with the rest looked up from reference TRBV7-8 and TRBJ1-6, is GAGVSQSPRYKVAKRGQDVALRCDPISGHVSLFWYQQALGQGPEFLTYFQNEAQLDKSGLPSDRFFAERPEGSVSTLKIQRTQQEDSAVYLCASSLAIGGGNSPLHFGNGTRLTVT.

The chain recombines TRBV5-4 with TRBJ1-1; 7 nucleotides line up with TRBD1. J was trimmed by 2 bases and V by 4 bases; bases with no gene match: 8. Germline V gene data show CDR1 as SGHNT and CDR2 as YYREEE (reference sequence). The CDR3 covers 15 residues. CDR3 in amino acids: CASSGVDRDNTEAFF. The DNA of the CDR3 is TGTGCCAGCAGCGGGGTCGACAGGGATAACACTGAAGCTTTCTTT.

The rearrangement uses TRBV12-3 or TRBV12-4 and TRBJ2-7, with no clear D. Trimming removed 4 bases at V and 6 bases at J, with 7 bases between. The CDR3 spans 11 residues. CDR3 nucleotide sequence: TGTGCCAGCAGTTCAGAGAGCGAGCAGTACTTC. It translates to CASSSESEQYF.

The chain couples TRBV27 to TRBJ2-2; D possibly corresponds to TRBD2 (5 bases). The CDR3 runs to 14 residues. The germline gives CDR1 MNHEY, CDR2 SMNVEV (reference sequence). V was cut by 2 bases and J by 5 bases, with 9 bases left in between. CDR3 bases: TGTGCCAGCAGTTTAGGAGGTTGGACCGGGGAGCTGTTTTTT. Translated: CASSLGGWTGELFF.

This chain connects TRBV5-1 to TRBJ2-2; 10 nucleotides match TRBD2. The J segment lost 5 bases and the V segment lost 4 bases, leaving 8 bases of the junction unmatched. The CDR3 has 16 residues. Germline assignment: CDR1 SGHRS and CDR2 YFSETQ. DNA for the CDR3: TGCGCCAGCAGCCCGCCGGGACTAGCGAGTACCGGGGAGCTGTTTTTT. Protein sequence: CASSPPGLASTGELFF.

In nucleotides, the CDR3 is TGTGCCAGCAGCTTGGGACTAGCCTTTTTGTACCAAGAGACCCAGTACTTC. The encoded protein is CASSLGLAFLYQETQYF. This chain links TRBV5-6 with TRBJ2-5; 7 nucleotides line up with TRBD2. Germline values: CDR1 SGHDT, CDR2 YYEEEE. The length of the CDR3 is 17 residues. V lost 0 bases, J lost 0 bases, and 8 bases stayed unmatched.

This chain links TRBV6-4 with TRBJ2-2, with D hard to call. The CDR3 has 15 amino acids. V gave up 6 bases and J gave up 6 bases, with 17 bases separating them. Germline lookup yields CDR1 MRHNA and CDR2 SNTAGT. DNA for the CDR3: TGTGCCAGCAGACCCGTCCAAGGGCTAGCCGGGGAGCTGTTTTTT. This encodes CASRPVQGLAGELFF.

V and J are TRBV7-6 and TRBJ2-6; no clear D. V lost 5 bases to trimming and J lost 0 bases, with 8 bases between them. The germline CDR1 and CDR2 sequences are SGHVS and FNYEAQ. CDR3 length equals 15 residues. The CDR3 nucleotides read TGTGCCAGCAGCCAGTACACCTCTGGGGCCAACGTCCTGACTTTC. It yields the protein CASSQYTSGANVLTF. The full variable domain, in which reference TRBV7-6 and TRBJ2-6 provide the parts outside the CDR3, is GAGVSQSPRYKVTKRGQDVALRCDPISGHVSLYWYRQALGQGPEFLTYFNYEAQQDKSGLPNDRFSAERPEGSISTLTIQRTEQRDSAMYRCASSQYTSGANVLTFGAGSRLTVL.

V is TRBV10-3 and J is TRBJ2-6, with 8 bases fitting TRBD2. Germline CDR1 is ENHRY and CDR2 is SYGVKD. The V segment lost 8 bases and the J segment 3 bases; nucleotides outside the gene matches: 9. The CDR3 consists of 16 residues. This CDR3 is CAIGSGSPGGANVLTF. In DNA form, the CDR3 reads TGTGCCATCGGAAGCGGGAGTCCGGGTGGGGCCAACGTCCTGACTTTC.

The chain is built from TRBV7-2 and TRBJ1-2; TRBD1 might be the D (6 bases). In germline, CDR1 is SGHTA, CDR2 FQGNSA. CDR3 size: 15 residues. V shed 7 bases and J shed 2 bases, with 17 bases lying between them. In nucleotides, the CDR3 is TGTGCCAGCAACCTATGGGGGGGGCGGAACTATGGCTACACCTTC. As protein: CASNLWGGRNYGYTF.